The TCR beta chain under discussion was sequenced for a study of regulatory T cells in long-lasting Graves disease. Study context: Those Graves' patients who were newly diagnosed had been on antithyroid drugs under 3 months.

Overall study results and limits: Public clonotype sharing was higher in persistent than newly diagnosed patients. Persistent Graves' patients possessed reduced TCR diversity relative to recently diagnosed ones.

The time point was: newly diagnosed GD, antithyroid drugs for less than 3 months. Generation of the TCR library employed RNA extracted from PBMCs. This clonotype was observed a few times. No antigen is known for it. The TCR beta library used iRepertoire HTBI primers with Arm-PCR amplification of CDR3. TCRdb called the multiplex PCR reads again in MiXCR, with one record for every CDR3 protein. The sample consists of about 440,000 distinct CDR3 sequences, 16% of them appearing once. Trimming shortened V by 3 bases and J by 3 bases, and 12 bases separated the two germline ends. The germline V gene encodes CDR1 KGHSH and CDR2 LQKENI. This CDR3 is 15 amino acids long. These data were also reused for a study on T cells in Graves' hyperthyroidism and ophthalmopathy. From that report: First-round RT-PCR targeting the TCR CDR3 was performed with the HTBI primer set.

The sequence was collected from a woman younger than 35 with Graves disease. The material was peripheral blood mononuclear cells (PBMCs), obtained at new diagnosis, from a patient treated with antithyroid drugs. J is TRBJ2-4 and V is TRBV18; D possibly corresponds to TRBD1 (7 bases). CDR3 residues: CASSPRRDSKNIQYF. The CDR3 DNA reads TGTGCCAGCTCACCTAGGCGGGACAGCAAAAACATTCAGTACTTC.